Presented here are 3 T cell receptor beta chains from one specimen sequenced in a study of OX40 agonist ivuxolimab in advanced cancers. Sequenced by immunoSEQ multiplex PCR; TCRdb stores in-frame clones only, minus some. The sample holds about 82,000 clones, around nine tenths seen once. The sequenced sample was CD4+ or CD8+ T cells sorted from blood, obtained in a trial of the OX40 agonist ivuxolimab. The receptors derive from an adult with an advanced solid tumor such as melanoma, head and neck, liver or kidney cancer.

The rearrangement uses TRBV6-5 and TRBJ1-1, with D maybe TRBD1 (5 bases). The CDR3 consists of 13 residues. Trimming took off 6 bases at V and 5 bases at J, with 13 bases between the two ends. Germline CDR1 reads MNHEY; CDR2 reads SVGAGI. The CDR3, as DNA: TGTGCCAGCAGCCGGACGGGGGTTACTGAAGCTTTCTTT. As protein: CASSRTGVTEAFF.

CDR3 DNA: TGCAGCGTTGAAGGCCTAGCGGGAGTGGGGGAGCAGTTCTTC. Amino acid sequence: CSVEGLAGVGEQFF. The J gene is TRBJ2-1, the V gene TRBV29-1; 10 bases map to TRBD2. The length of the CDR3 is 14 residues. V lost 1 base and J lost 10; bases outside the gene matches: 7. Germline V CDR1 and CDR2: SQVTM, ANQGSEA.

The chain couples TRBV23-1 to TRBJ2-1; unclear D gene. TRBV23-1 is annotated as an ORF whose role is uncertain. Trimming took 11 bases from V and 8 from J, leaving 22 bases between them. This CDR3 is 14 amino acids long. The CDR3 DNA follows: TGCGCCCGCCACTCTTGGCAGCGAGCGTATGAGCAGTTCTTC. Its protein is CARHSWQRAYEQFF.